A single sample gave rise to the 32 T cell receptor beta chains below, sequenced in a study of blood T cell repertoires in COVID-19. Assay: immunoSEQ multiplex PCR; the TCRdb copy retains only in-frame clones and omits some. The table has more than 85,000 clones, 91% seen once. The sequenced material came from peripheral blood. The receptors here all came from a man between 18 and 35 years old with acute or convalescent COVID-19.

The genes are TRBV9 and TRBJ1-3; no reliable D call. The germline gives CDR1 SGDLS, CDR2 YYNGEE. Trimming took 2 bases from V and 0 from J, leaving 12 bases between them. This CDR3 comprises 16 residues. CDR3 residues: CASSVPEDPSGNTIYF. The CDR3 nucleotides read TGTGCCAGCAGCGTCCCAGAAGATCCCTCTGGAAACACCATATATTTT.

The chain is built from TRBV5-1 and TRBJ1-4; D may be TRBD1 (5 bases). The germline V and J ends were trimmed by 4 bases and 8 bases, with 21 bases remaining between them. Per germline, CDR1 SGHRS and CDR2 YFSETQ. CDR3 length: 16 residues. The CDR3 here is CASSLGASGAGEKLFF. The CDR3 DNA reads TGCGCCAGCAGCCTAGGGGCATCCGGAGCGGGAGAAAAACTGTTTTTT.

This chain links TRBV7-9 with TRBJ2-7; TRBD2 aligns across 9 bases. This CDR3 spans 16 amino acids. V was clipped by 2 bases and J by 0 bases; unmatched bases: 5. Germline V gene lookup returns CDR1 SEHNR and CDR2 FQNEAQ (reference sequence). The CDR3 loop is CASSLRTSAISYEQYF. In nucleotides, the CDR3 is TGTGCCAGCAGCTTAAGGACTAGCGCTATCTCCTACGAGCAGTACTTC. Looking up the rest from reference TRBV7-9 and TRBJ2-7 gives the full variable domain: DTGVSQNPRHKITKRGQNVTFRCDPISEHNRLYWYRQTLGQGPEFLTYFQNEAQLEKSRLLSDRFSAERPKGSFSTLEIQRTEQGDSAMYLCASSLRTSAISYEQYFGPGTRLTVT.

This clone was seen only once. The chain combines TRBV7-2 with TRBJ2-1; TRBD2 matches at 8 bases. Trimming took 1 base from V and 4 from J; bases not matched to a gene: 3. The CDR3 is made up of 15 amino acids. Germline CDR1 is SGHTA and CDR2 is FQGNSA. Here the CDR3 reads CASSLGGGGYNEQFF. DNA of the CDR3: TGTGCCAGCAGCTTAGGTGGCGGGGGGTACAATGAGCAGTTCTTC.

This chain uses TRBV6-5 with TRBJ2-1; TRBD1 aligns across 11 bases. Germline V lookup: CDR1 MNHEY, CDR2 SVGAGI. The CDR3 is made up of 15 amino acids. Germline trimming cut 4 bases from V and 10 bases from J; bases unmatched to any gene: 9. The CDR3 loop reads CASSSAGTGGWEQFF. DNA of the CDR3: TGTGCCAGCAGTTCGGCCGGGACAGGGGGGTGGGAGCAGTTCTTC.

The chain is built from TRBV14 and TRBJ2-1; weak D call: TRBD1 (5 bases). Germline V CDR1 and CDR2: SGHDN, FVKESK. This CDR3 comprises 8 residues. The CDR3 sequence: CVGDEQFF. CDR3 DNA sequence: TGTGTAGGGGATGAGCAGTTCTTC.

The J gene is TRBJ1-4, the V gene TRBV3-1 (or the pseudogene TRBV3-2); TRBD1 agrees at 9 bases. Germline-derived CDR1 and CDR2 are LGHDT and YNNKEL (reference sequence). This CDR3 comprises 15 residues. The V and J ends lost 4 bases and 7 bases, in that order; junction bases with no gene match: 7. The CDR3 DNA is TGTGCCAGCAGCCTTTCCGGGACAGGGCCTGAAAAACTGTTTTTT. This encodes CASSLSGTGPEKLFF.

V usage is TRBV10-2 and J usage is TRBJ1-1; maybe TRBD1 (6 bases). Looked up from germline, CDR1 is WSHSY and CDR2 is SAAADI. The CDR3 totals 14 residues. Trimming stripped 6 bases from V and 1 base from J, with 12 bases between. As DNA, the CDR3 is TGCGCCAGCAGACCAGACAGGTCGAACACTGAAGCTTTCTTT. Translated: CASRPDRSNTEAFF.

The chain uses TRBV19 and TRBJ1-5; tentatively, D is TRBD1 (6 bases). The V end was cut by 4 bases, the J end by 9 bases, with 22 bases between. Germline CDR1 and CDR2: LNHDA and SQIVND (reference sequence). The CDR3 length is 16 residues. Here the CDR3 reads CASSRDAGTRLGPQHF. CDR3 DNA: TGTGCCAGTAGTAGAGATGCCGGGACACGATTAGGGCCCCAGCATTTT.

This clone showed up just once. The J gene is TRBJ1-3, the V gene TRBV9; D uncertain. Looked up from germline, CDR1 is SGDLS and CDR2 is YYNGEE. V lost 4 bases, J lost 4 bases, and 6 bases lay in between. This CDR3 is built from 12 residues. Here the CDR3 DNA reads TGTGCCAGCAGCCCCGAGGGAAACACCATATATTTT. Its translation: CASSPEGNTIYF.

The chain recombines TRBV30 with TRBJ2-3, with 11 bases lining up with TRBD2. V shed 1 base, J shed 1 base, and the junction held 4 bases outside the gene matches. The CDR3 extends over 16 amino acids. Germline values: CDR1 GTSNPN, CDR2 SVGIG (reference sequence). CDR3 nucleotides: TGTGCCTGGAGTGCTCTTAGCGGGGGGGGCACAGATACGCAGTATTTT. Protein product: CAWSALSGGGTDTQYF.

The J gene is TRBJ2-2, the V gene TRBV27; TRBD2 is a possible D gene (6 bases). Germline V CDR1 and CDR2: MNHEY, SMNVEV (reference sequence). CDR3 size: 13 residues. Trimming cost V 1 base and J 9 bases, with 9 bases left between them. CDR3 protein: CASSLLRGWELFF. The CDR3 nucleotides are TGTGCCAGCAGTTTATTGCGGGGTTGGGAGCTGTTTTTT.

The chain combines TRBV7-2 with TRBJ1-2; tentative D call: TRBD1 (5 bases). The CDR3 is 15 amino acids. Germline V gene sequence: CDR1 SGHTA, CDR2 FQGNSA. V gave up 3 bases and J gave up 4 bases, with 15 bases separating them. CDR3 in DNA: TGTGCCAGCAGCTTCCAGTTGACAGAGTCCTATGGCTACACCTTC. Translated: CASSFQLTESYGYTF. Looking up the rest from reference TRBV7-2 and TRBJ1-2 gives the full variable domain: GAGVSQSPSNKVTEKGKDVELRCDPISGHTALYWYRQSLGQGLEFLIYFQGNSAPDKSGLPSDRFSAERTGGSVSTLTIQRTQQEDSAVYLCASSFQLTESYGYTFGSGTRLTVV.

The chain uses TRBV6-6 and TRBJ1-2, with D perhaps matching TRBD1 (6 bases). Germline assignment: CDR1 MNHNY and CDR2 SVGAGI (reference sequence). The CDR3 sequence is 18 residues long. V was shortened by 5 bases and J by 0 bases, with 22 bases between the two germline ends. The CDR3 DNA reads TGTGCCAGCAGTCCTGGGGGCCGCGGCGGATCGGCTAACTATGGCTACACCTTC. Translation gives CASSPGGRGGSANYGYTF.

The chain employs TRBV6-2 or TRBV6-3 and TRBJ1-4, with 7 bases that match TRBD1. CDR1 is MNHEY, CDR2 SVGEGT, per germline. Losses at the gene ends were 6 bases for V and 7 bases for J; bases not matched to a gene: 11. The CDR3 loop spans 15 amino acids. The CDR3 bases are TGTGCCAGCAGCTATGACAGGGAAGGAAGTGAAAAACTGTTTTTT. This sequence encodes CASSYDREGSEKLFF.

J is TRBJ1-1 and V is TRBV6-5; D ambiguous. Between the trimmed V and J ends, which lost 0 bases and 0 bases, there was a span of 5 bases. The CDR3 totals 14 residues. Per the germline V gene, CDR1 is MNHEY and CDR2 is SVGAGI. Here the CDR3 DNA reads TGTGCCAGCAGTTACTCGGGCTTGAACACTGAAGCTTTCTTT. This codes for CASSYSGLNTEAFF.

J is TRBJ2-3 and V is TRBV5-1, with D possibly being TRBD2 (5 bases). The CDR3 runs 14 residues. V lost 2 bases to trimming and J lost 0 bases, with 7 bases between them. CDR1 and CDR2 from the germline V gene are SGHRS and YFSETQ. CDR3 nucleotide sequence: TGCGCCAGCAGCTTTGGCGGGAGCACAGATACGCAGTATTTT. It codes for CASSFGGSTDTQYF. The full variable domain, rest sourced from reference TRBV5-1 and TRBJ2-3, is KAGVTQTPRYLIKTRGQQVTLSCSPISGHRSVSWYQQTPGQGLQFLFEYFSETQRNKGNFPGRFSGRQFSNSRSEMNVSTLELGDSALYLCASSFGGSTDTQYFGPGTRLTVL.

This rearrangement joins TRBV6-5 to TRBJ2-3, with 8 nucleotides matching TRBD2. Trimming cost V 11 bases and J 0 bases; bases outside gene matches: 7. Germline-derived CDR1 and CDR2 are MNHEY and SVGAGI. CDR3 length equals 14 residues. Written as DNA, the CDR3 is TGTGCCTGTAGGGAGCGGGAGAGCACAGATACGCAGTATTTT. Translating it yields CACRERESTDTQYF.

This clone showed up just once. The J gene is TRBJ1-4, the V gene TRBV30; D might be TRBD1 (5 bases). The germline V gene has CDR1 GTSNPN and CDR2 SVGIG (reference sequence). V lost 3 bases and J lost 6, with 17 bases in between. The CDR3 has 15 amino acids. This chain's CDR3 is CAWRLGVAPHEKLFF. The CDR3 DNA is TGTGCCTGGAGGTTAGGGGTGGCCCCTCATGAAAAACTGTTTTTT.

This chain joins TRBV5-6 and TRBJ1-4; D gene unclear. V dropped 0 bases and J dropped 7 bases, with 10 bases sitting between them. Germline V gene data show CDR1 as SGHDT and CDR2 as YYEEEE. The CDR3 sequence is 14 residues long. Here the CDR3 DNA reads TGTGCCAGCAGCTTGGGGAACTCGGGTGAAAAACTGTTTTTT. Amino acid sequence: CASSLGNSGEKLFF.

This clone was observed a handful of times. J is TRBJ2-1 and V is TRBV24-1; TRBD1 matches 7 bases. The germline CDR1 and CDR2 sequences are KGHDR and SFDVKD. V was clipped by 4 bases and J by 0 bases; unmatched bases: 17. The CDR3 has 20 amino acids. The CDR3 spells CATSEPSPLQGPSSYNEQFF. DNA of the CDR3: TGTGCCACCAGTGAACCGTCCCCGCTACAGGGGCCCAGCTCCTACAATGAGCAGTTCTTC.

The rearrangement uses TRBV5-1 and TRBJ1-1; 10 bases fit TRBD1. The CDR3 has 15 residues. After removal of 0 bases from V and 10 bases from J, the junction contained 9 bases not matched to a gene. CDR1 is SGHRS and CDR2 is YFSETQ in the germline V gene. CDR3 protein: CASSLGGQGRGRAFF. CDR3 coding DNA: TGCGCCAGCAGCTTGGGGGGACAGGGGAGGGGACGAGCTTTCTTT.

The sample holds a few counts of this clone. The V and J genes are TRBV25-1 and TRBJ1-2, with D tentatively TRBD1 (6 bases). CDR3 length: 16 amino acids. V lost 4 bases and J lost 8, with 23 bases in between. Germline lookup yields CDR1 MGHDK and CDR2 SYGVNS. The CDR3 region has the DNA TGTGCCAGCAGTGCCCCCGGGACAACAACGTGGGGGGGCTACACCTTC. Its translation: CASSAPGTTTWGGYTF.

The J gene is TRBJ2-6, the V gene TRBV4-1; D is unclear. V dropped 4 bases and J dropped 0 bases, with 7 bases sitting between them. The CDR3 is made up of 15 amino acids. Germline CDR1 reads MGHRA; CDR2 reads YSYEKL. CDR3 sequence reads: CASSLISSGANVLTF. The DNA of the CDR3 is TGCGCCAGCAGCCTTATTAGCTCTGGGGCCAACGTCCTGACTTTC.

This chain connects TRBV15 to TRBJ2-5; TRBD2 agrees at 10 bases. The V and J ends lost 5 bases and 5 bases, in that order; junction bases with no gene match: 14. CDR1 LNHNV and CDR2 YYDKDF come from the germline V gene (reference sequence). The CDR3 runs to 17 residues. CDR3 amino acids: CATSSNGAGGFQETQYF. DNA for the CDR3: TGTGCCACCAGCTCAAACGGAGCGGGAGGGTTCCAGGAGACCCAGTACTTC.

This chain connects TRBV29-1 to TRBJ1-2; TRBD1 matches at 7 bases. V lost 4 bases to trimming and J lost 6 bases; unmatched junction nucleotides: 5. This CDR3 region has 12 residues. Germline CDR1 reads SQVTM; CDR2 reads ANQGSEA. This CDR3 is CSVADRVHGYTF. The CDR3 DNA reads TGCAGCGTTGCCGACAGGGTGCATGGCTACACCTTC.

The chain employs TRBV5-4 and TRBJ2-2; D is unresolved. V was clipped by 0 bases and J by 5 bases, with 8 bases between them. This CDR3 is 14 amino acids long. Per germline, CDR1 SGHNT and CDR2 YYREEE (reference sequence). For the CDR3, the DNA is TGTGCCAGCAGCTTGGATGGTAGAACCGGGGAGCTGTTTTTT. Its protein product is CASSLDGRTGELFF.

The chain has TRBV5-1 and TRBJ1-2; no reliable D call. CDR3 length equals 15 residues. Trimming cost V 1 base and J 2 bases, with 12 bases left between them. The germline gives CDR1 SGHRS, CDR2 YFSETQ. Here the CDR3 reads CASSLILGVNYGYTF. CDR3 nucleotides: TGCGCCAGCAGCTTGATTTTGGGCGTGAACTATGGCTACACCTTC.

This clone was found a few times. V gene TRBV9 combines with J gene TRBJ1-2, with D tentatively TRBD1 (5 bases). CDR3 size: 14 residues. V was shortened by 9 bases and J by 0 bases, with 15 bases between the two germline ends. Germline-derived CDR1 and CDR2 are SGDLS and YYNGEE. CDR3 DNA sequence: TGTGCCACCGGAGGGGTCAGCCCTAACTATGGCTACACCTTC. It specifies CATGGVSPNYGYTF.

V and J are TRBV9 and TRBJ1-1; 9 bases are a match to TRBD1. The CDR3 loop spans 14 amino acids. Germline V gives CDR1 SGDLS, CDR2 YYNGEE. Losses at the gene ends were 4 bases for V and 4 bases for J; bases not matched to a gene: 5. CDR3 nucleotides: TGTGCCAGCAGCCCGGGACAGGGCTCCACTGAAGCTTTCTTT. Its translation is CASSPGQGSTEAFF.

A single count supports this clone. The chain recombines TRBV5-1 with TRBJ2-7; D is undetermined. The V gene's germline CDR1 is SGHRS and CDR2 YFSETQ. Trimming cost V 0 bases and J 3 bases, with 10 bases left between them. This CDR3 spans 14 amino acids. In DNA form, the CDR3 reads TGCGCCAGCAGCTTGGACAGAGTTAACTACGAGCAGTACTTC. Protein sequence: CASSLDRVNYEQYF.

The chain carries TRBV30 and TRBJ2-3; no firm D call. The germline V gene has CDR1 GTSNPN and CDR2 SVGIG (reference sequence). Trimming removed 2 bases at V and 6 bases at J, with 12 bases between. CDR3 length: 13 residues. The CDR3 here is CAWSITTWDTQYF. DNA of the CDR3: TGTGCCTGGAGTATAACGACTTGGGATACGCAGTATTTT.